These 18 T cell receptor beta chains came from one sample sequenced in a study of shared clonotypes between healthy human individuals. TCRdb's table, derived via immunoSEQ multiplex PCR, lists solely in-frame clones and lacks some. The data hold around 1.5 million clones, with nearly 99% observed a single time. The sequencing input was naive CD4+ T cells sorted from blood. Subset here: CD45RA+ positively selected. These receptors were taken from a man under 40 in good health.

This clone has just one count. The rearrangement links TRBV6-1 to TRBJ1-5; D remains unclear. The germline V gene has CDR1 MNHNS and CDR2 SASEGT. Trimming shortened V by 1 base and J by 4 bases, and 11 bases separated the two germline ends. This CDR3 region has 15 residues. CDR3 residues: CASSEGAAKNQPQHF. The CDR3 bases are TGTGCCAGCAGTGAAGGGGCAGCTAAAAATCAGCCCCAGCATTTT.

This sequence joins TRBV14 and TRBJ1-1; perhaps TRBD1 as D (5 bases). V was pared by 2 bases and J by 8 bases, with 15 bases between. The CDR3 runs 14 residues. CDR1 is SGHDN and CDR2 is FVKESK in the germline V gene. The DNA of the CDR3 is TGTGCCAGCAGCCAACTTGGGGCGTATTCAGAAGCTTTCTTT. This sequence encodes CASSQLGAYSEAFF.

The chain employs TRBV5-6 and TRBJ2-7, with D perhaps being TRBD1 or TRBD2 (6 bases each). The germline V and J ends were trimmed by 3 bases and 3 bases, with 19 bases remaining between them. The germline V gene encodes CDR1 SGHDT and CDR2 YYEEEE. This CDR3 is 16 amino acids long. CDR3 amino acids: CASSWGAGRSLYEQYF. CDR3 coding DNA: TGTGCCAGCAGCTGGGGGGCCGGTCGTTCCCTCTACGAGCAGTACTTC.

As regards this clone: Different DNA sequences within this sample yield the same CDR3. The chain links TRBV5-1 to TRBJ2-1, with TRBD2 matching over 11 bases. The V gene end was trimmed by 10 bases and the J gene end by 7 bases; junction bases not matched to a gene: 7. Germline loops: CDR1 SGHRS, CDR2 YFSETQ. The CDR3 contains 13 residues. The CDR3 loop reads CASSGTSGNEQFF. The CDR3 bases are TGCGCCTCCAGCGGGACTAGCGGTAATGAGCAGTTCTTC.

The J gene is TRBJ2-7, the V gene TRBV7-8, with unresolved D. CDR3 length equals 13 residues. The germline gives CDR1 SGHVS, CDR2 FQNEAQ. V lost 1 base to trimming and J lost 2 bases, with 6 bases between them. CDR3 DNA: TGTGCCAGCAGCTTAGACACCGCCTACGAGCAGTACTTC. This gives the protein CASSLDTAYEQYF.

The V gene is TRBV6-1, the J gene TRBJ1-1, with 11 bases matching TRBD1. Germline V gene sequence: CDR1 MNHNS, CDR2 SASEGT. This CDR3 is 18 amino acids long. The V gene end was trimmed by 3 bases and the J gene end by 0 bases; junction bases not matched to a gene: 9. CDR3 loop: CASSEDRGRRVLNTEAFF. In nucleotides, the CDR3 is TGTGCCAGCAGTGAGGACAGGGGGCGTCGGGTTCTGAACACTGAAGCTTTCTTT.

The chain links TRBV5-1 to TRBJ1-1; D is possibly TRBD1 (6 bases). The CDR3 is 12 amino acids. Germline CDR1 SGHRS, CDR2 YFSETQ. Trimming removed 4 bases from V and 10 bases from J, with 14 bases in between. CDR3 loop: CASSLIQGRAFF. In DNA form, the CDR3 reads TGCGCCAGCAGCCTGATACAGGGTAGAGCTTTCTTT.

The count of this clone is one. The chain links TRBV2 to TRBJ2-2; D remains ambiguous. The CDR3 extends over 15 amino acids. V dropped 2 bases and J dropped 4 bases, with 11 bases sitting between them. The V gene's germline CDR1 is SNHLY and CDR2 FYNNEI. The CDR3 nucleotides are TGTGCCAGCAGTGAATTAGGTACTCCCACCGGGGAGCTGTTTTTT. This encodes CASSELGTPTGELFF.

For this clone: Other DNA sequences in the sample encode the same CDR3. CDR3 residues: CASSVSGSGNNEQFF. Written as DNA, the CDR3 is TGTGCCAGCAGCGTAAGCGGGAGCGGGAACAATGAGCAGTTCTTC. The chain employs TRBV9 and TRBJ2-1; 8 bases fit TRBD2. V was pared by 1 base and J by 5 bases, with 5 bases of the junction left unmatched. The CDR3 is made up of 15 amino acids. Germline CDR1 reads SGDLS; CDR2 reads YYNGEE.

CDR3 sequence: CASSETSGLYNEQFF. CDR3 sequence (DNA): TGTGCCAGCAGTGAGACTAGCGGGCTCTACAATGAGCAGTTCTTC. The rearrangement joins TRBV6-4 to TRBJ2-1; 10 bases align to TRBD2. Germline V gene sequence: CDR1 MRHNA, CDR2 SNTAGT. This CDR3 contains 15 residues. Trimming cost V 3 bases and J 3 bases; bases outside gene matches: 2.

The V call is TRBV19, the J call TRBJ2-7; 7 bases map to TRBD1. The CDR3 spans 14 residues. V lost 5 bases, J lost 2 bases, and 6 bases stayed unmatched. In germline, CDR1 is LNHDA, CDR2 SQIVND (reference sequence). DNA for the CDR3: TGTGCCAGTAGTTCTGGGACAGCCACCTACGAGCAGTACTTC. It yields the protein CASSSGTATYEQYF.

V is TRBV28 and J is TRBJ2-7, with D hard to call. The CDR3 runs to 14 residues. V was trimmed by 3 bases and J by 3 bases, leaving 12 bases between them. Germline lookup yields CDR1 MDHEN and CDR2 SYDVKM. This CDR3 reads CASSLRGGFYEQYF. The CDR3 nucleotides read TGTGCCAGCAGTTTGAGAGGTGGATTCTACGAGCAGTACTTC.

The chain recombines TRBV5-4 with TRBJ2-1; possibly TRBD2 for D (5 bases). This CDR3 region has 17 residues. CDR1 and CDR2 from the germline V gene are SGHNT and YYREEE (reference sequence). The germline V and J ends were trimmed by 0 bases and 3 bases, with 16 bases remaining between them. CDR3 nucleotides: TGTGCCAGCAGCTTGGATGGTAGCGTGGCTTTCTACAATGAGCAGTTCTTC. Translation: CASSLDGSVAFYNEQFF.

The gene calls are TRBV5-1 and TRBJ1-3; D gene unclear. Trimming cost V 4 bases and J 2 bases, with 13 bases left between them. The CDR3 consists of 15 residues. Germline V gene data show CDR1 as SGHRS and CDR2 as YFSETQ. Written as DNA, the CDR3 is TGCGCCAGCAGCCGAGACGGGGTCACTGGAAACACCATATATTTT. Its translation is CASSRDGVTGNTIYF. Combining the CDR3 with reference TRBV5-1 and TRBJ1-3 gives the whole variable domain KAGVTQTPRYLIKTRGQQVTLSCSPISGHRSVSWYQQTPGQGLQFLFEYFSETQRNKGNFPGRFSGRQFSNSRSEMNVSTLELGDSALYLCASSRDGVTGNTIYFGEGSWLTVV.

The chain recombines TRBV7-2 with TRBJ2-7; D is perhaps TRBD1 (5 bases). The V and J ends lost 0 bases and 2 bases respectively, with 23 bases between them. The CDR3 loop spans 19 amino acids. The germline gives CDR1 SGHTA, CDR2 FQGNSA. In DNA, the CDR3 is TGTGCCAGCAGCTTAGCGCTATTAGCCTCCAGGGTCCCCACCTACGAGCAGTACTTC. Protein sequence: CASSLALLASRVPTYEQYF.

J is TRBJ1-2 and V is TRBV4-1; the D gene is possibly TRBD1 (5 bases). The CDR3 sequence is 17 residues long. Per the germline V gene, CDR1 is MGHRA and CDR2 is YSYEKL. Trimming removed 0 bases from V and 4 bases from J, with 18 bases in between. The CDR3 here is CASSQETPQGKRYGYTF. As DNA, the CDR3 is TGCGCCAGCAGCCAAGAAACCCCCCAGGGCAAACGCTATGGCTACACCTTC.

The CDR3 region has the DNA TGTGCCAGCAGCGTAGAAGGCGGGAGTCCCATTGAGACCCAGTACTTC. It encodes CASSVEGGSPIETQYF. The rearrangement links TRBV9 to TRBJ2-5; TRBD2 matches 7 bases. The CDR3 consists of 16 residues. Per germline, CDR1 SGDLS and CDR2 YYNGEE. V shed 0 bases and J 5 bases; nucleotides not matched to a gene: 10.

This clone was counted a single time. V is TRBV29-1 and J is TRBJ2-1, with 7 bases fitting TRBD2. Unmatched junction bases numbered 12, after V lost 7 bases and J lost 6 bases. This CDR3 has 14 residues. From germline, CDR1 is SQVTM and CDR2 ANQGSEA. CDR3 protein: CSAKEGGRRNEQFF. CDR3 coding DNA: TGCAGCGCGAAAGAGGGCGGGAGACGCAATGAGCAGTTCTTC.